Below, 25 T cell receptor beta chains from the same sample are listed, as sequenced in a study of T cell responses to AZD1222 COVID-19 vaccine. The repertoire was sequenced with immunoSEQ multiplex PCR; TCRdb's copy has only in-frame clones and lacks some. The sample includes some 110,000 clones, around 90% of them seen just once. The sample consisted of peripheral blood, taken 28 days after the second AZD1222 dose. The receptors come from an adult who received the AZD1222 COVID-19 vaccine.

This clone was detected only once. The V gene is TRBV5-4, the J gene TRBJ1-2, with D possibly TRBD1 on 5 matching bases. This CDR3 spans 16 amino acids. The germline V gene encodes CDR1 SGHNT and CDR2 YYREEE (reference sequence). The V end lost 4 bases, the J end lost 0 bases, and 16 bases lay between the germline ends. CDR3 DNA: TGTGCCAGCAGCCCGGCGGGGGGAAGGGCTAACTATGGCTACACCTTC. It translates to CASSPAGGRANYGYTF. The full variable domain, with the rest looked up from reference TRBV5-4 and TRBJ1-2, is ETGVTQSPTHLIKTRGQQVTLRCSSQSGHNTVSWYQQALGQGPQFIFQYYREEENGRGNFPPRFSGLQFPNYSSELNVNALELDDSALYLCASSPAGGRANYGYTFGSGTRLTVV.

The genes are TRBV7-3 and TRBJ2-7; 11 positions agree with TRBD2. The germline V gene encodes CDR1 SGHTA and CDR2 FQGTGA. V was clipped by 0 bases and J by 3 bases; unmatched bases: 10. CDR3 size: 18 residues. CDR3 sequence reads: CASSLTWTSGPTVYEQYF. CDR3 nucleotides: TGTGCCAGCAGCTTAACCTGGACTAGCGGGCCCACCGTCTACGAGCAGTACTTC.

This clone was recorded once. V gene TRBV5-4 combines with J gene TRBJ2-5; TRBD2 aligns across 11 bases. Losses at the gene ends were 0 bases for V and 3 bases for J; bases not matched to a gene: 1. Germline CDR1 SGHNT, CDR2 YYREEE (reference sequence). The CDR3 covers 15 residues. In DNA form, the CDR3 reads TGTGCCAGCAGCTTGGTACTAGCGGGAGAAGAGACCCAGTACTTC. Its translation: CASSLVLAGEETQYF.

This chain connects TRBV7-2 to TRBJ2-1, with D unresolved. The germline V gene has CDR1 SGHTA and CDR2 FQGNSA. V was cut by 3 bases and J by 4 bases, with 7 bases left in between. The CDR3 has 13 residues. CDR3 protein: CASSFFQYNEQFF. DNA of the CDR3: TGTGCCAGCAGCTTCTTTCAGTACAATGAGCAGTTCTTC.

The V gene is TRBV10-3, the J gene TRBJ2-5, with D possibly matching TRBD2 (7 bases). V lost 3 bases and J lost 5, with 22 bases in between. Germline assignment: CDR1 ENHRY and CDR2 SYGVKD. The CDR3 is 17 residues long. In DNA, the CDR3 is TGTGCCATCAGTGACCCCTTTGGGGGGGGGCCCGGTGAGACCCAGTACTTC. Translated: CAISDPFGGGPGETQYF.

J is TRBJ1-2 and V is TRBV3-1 (or the pseudogene TRBV3-2); no definite D call. Trimming pared 0 bases from V and 3 bases from J, leaving 8 bases between. Germline lookup yields CDR1 LGHDT and CDR2 YNNKEL (reference sequence). This CDR3 comprises 14 residues. CDR3 sequence reads: CASSQEVAYYGYTF. The CDR3 DNA follows: TGTGCCAGCAGCCAAGAGGTGGCCTACTATGGCTACACCTTC.

This chain connects TRBV7-6 to TRBJ2-1, with TRBD2 matching 9 bases. This CDR3 is 15 amino acids long. Trimming took 5 bases from V and 3 from J; bases not matched to a gene: 5. Looked up from germline, CDR1 is SGHVS and CDR2 is FNYEAQ. CDR3 loop: CASSLSGGDYNEQFF. In DNA, the CDR3 is TGTGCCAGCAGCCTTAGCGGGGGAGACTACAATGAGCAGTTCTTC.

The chain links TRBV5-5 to TRBJ2-5; perhaps D is TRBD1 or TRBD2 (6 bases each). The CDR3 is made up of 14 amino acids. The germline V gene has CDR1 SGHKS and CDR2 YYEKEE (reference sequence). Trimming removed 3 bases from V and 4 bases from J, with 13 bases in between. The CDR3 nucleotides read TGTGCCAGCAGCTCCCCCGGGGGCGGAGAGACCCAGTACTTC. As protein: CASSSPGGGETQYF.

The V gene is TRBV4-1, the J gene TRBJ1-3, with 7 bases identical to TRBD1. Germline CDR1 and CDR2: MGHRA and YSYEKL. V shed 3 bases, J shed 4 bases, and the junction held 0 bases outside the gene matches. The CDR3 runs 13 residues. The CDR3 here is CASSQGQGNTIYF. CDR3 DNA sequence: TGCGCCAGCAGCCAGGGACAGGGAAACACCATATATTTT.

This chain uses TRBV5-5 with TRBJ2-1; perhaps TRBD1 as D (6 bases). This CDR3 is 12 amino acids long. Trimming removed 4 bases at V and 10 bases at J, with 12 bases between. CDR1 SGHKS and CDR2 YYEKEE come from the germline V gene (reference sequence). This CDR3 is CASSNRVDEQFF. The CDR3 region has the DNA TGTGCCAGCAGCAACAGGGTAGACGAGCAGTTCTTC.

The count of this clone is one. The chain combines TRBV19 with TRBJ1-5; D remains unclear. Germline V gene sequence: CDR1 LNHDA, CDR2 SQIVND (reference sequence). Trimming removed 6 bases from V and 7 bases from J, with 19 bases in between. The CDR3 is 15 amino acids. The CDR3 is CASSHGVGIRQPQHF. The DNA for the CDR3 is TGTGCCAGTAGCCATGGGGTAGGGATTCGGCAGCCCCAGCATTTT.

This chain uses TRBV18 with TRBJ1-1; no clear D gene. The V end lost 2 bases, the J end lost 1 base, and 11 bases lay between the germline ends. Germline V gene data show CDR1 as KGHSH and CDR2 as LQKENI. The CDR3 runs to 15 residues. The CDR3 loop reads CASSPSQQRNTEAFF. CDR3 coding DNA: TGTGCCAGCTCACCATCCCAACAAAGGAACACTGAAGCTTTCTTT.

The V call is TRBV7-3, the J call TRBJ2-3, with TRBD2 matching 7 bases. The CDR3 consists of 16 residues. Trimming cost V 5 bases and J 0 bases; bases outside gene matches: 8. CDR1 is SGHTA and CDR2 is FQGTGA in the germline V gene. CDR3 in DNA: TGTGCCAGCAGCATGGGGCGGGGGACTAGCACAGATACGCAGTATTTT. The encoded protein is CASSMGRGTSTDTQYF.

This clone appeared a single time. The rearrangement links TRBV5-5 to TRBJ1-2; D gene unclear. Trimming shortened V by 2 bases and J by 4 bases, and 3 bases separated the two germline ends. The germline V gene has CDR1 SGHKS and CDR2 YYEKEE (reference sequence). This CDR3 spans 11 amino acids. The CDR3 reads CASSFVYGYTF. CDR3 coding DNA: TGTGCCAGCAGCTTTGTCTATGGCTACACCTTC.

The rearrangement uses TRBV14 and TRBJ1-6, with 8 nucleotides matching TRBD1. Germline CDR1 reads SGHDN; CDR2 reads FVKESK. The CDR3 extends over 15 amino acids. V was pared by 4 bases and J by 5 bases, with 4 bases of the junction left unmatched. The CDR3 here is CASSPLTGDNSPLHF. The CDR3 nucleotides read TGTGCCAGCAGCCCCCTGACAGGGGATAATTCACCCCTCCACTTT.

This chain connects TRBV6-5 to TRBJ1-5; 10 bases are shared with TRBD1. J lost 3 bases, V lost 10 bases, and 6 bases had no gene match. The CDR3 spans 14 residues. The germline gives CDR1 MNHEY, CDR2 SVGAGI. CDR3 nucleotide sequence: TGTGCCACCCGACAGGGGGCTGACAATCAGCCCCAGCATTTT. This codes for CATRQGADNQPQHF.

The chain couples TRBV5-1 to TRBJ2-3; 12 bases align to TRBD1. Germline CDR1 SGHRS, CDR2 YFSETQ. The junction had 6 bases not matched to a gene; V was cut back by 3 bases and J by 4 bases. This CDR3 contains 16 residues. The CDR3 is CASSSSGTGGADTQYF. The CDR3 nucleotides are TGCGCCAGCAGCTCCTCCGGGACAGGGGGCGCAGATACGCAGTATTTT.

The V call is TRBV27, the J call TRBJ1-6; TRBD1 might be the D (5 bases). V lost 5 bases, J lost 10 bases, and 12 bases lay in between. The germline gives CDR1 MNHEY, CDR2 SMNVEV (reference sequence). This CDR3 region has 13 residues. CDR3 region: CASSMDIGSPLHF. The CDR3 DNA reads as TGTGCCAGCAGTATGGACATCGGGTCACCCCTCCACTTT.

The chain recombines TRBV19 with TRBJ2-2, with D perhaps TRBD2 (6 bases). The CDR3 sequence is 16 residues long. The V gene lost 4 bases and the J gene lost 1 base, with 13 bases spanning the gap. CDR1 LNHDA and CDR2 SQIVND come from the germline V gene (reference sequence). CDR3 DNA sequence: TGTGCCAGTAGTAGAATGGGACTCTTGAACACCGGGGAGCTGTTTTTT. Encoded protein: CASSRMGLLNTGELFF. The full variable domain, in which reference TRBV19 and TRBJ2-2 provide the parts outside the CDR3, is DGGITQSPKYLFRKEGQNVTLSCEQNLNHDAMYWYRQDPGQGLRLIYYSQIVNDFQKGDIAEGYSVSREKKESFPLTVTSAQKNPTAFYLCASSRMGLLNTGELFFGEGSRLTVL.

The genes are TRBV27 and TRBJ1-2; D is perhaps TRBD1 (5 bases). The V end was cut by 3 bases, the J end by 3 bases, with 14 bases between. CDR1 and CDR2 (germline): MNHEY, SMNVEV (reference sequence). This CDR3 spans 15 amino acids. The CDR3 bases are TGTGCCAGCAGTTTGGAGGGGCCTCCTTACTATGGCTACACCTTC. Protein product: CASSLEGPPYYGYTF.

The chain joins TRBV7-2 to TRBJ2-7, with D perhaps matching TRBD2 (6 bases). With 2 bases removed from V and 5 bases from J, the gap between germline ends came to 13 bases. The CDR3 length is 14 residues. The germline gives CDR1 SGHTA, CDR2 FQGNSA. The CDR3 spells CASSLRRGTDEQYF. For the CDR3, the DNA is TGTGCCAGCAGCTTAAGGCGGGGAACGGACGAGCAGTACTTC.

The rearrangement links TRBV3-1 (or the pseudogene TRBV3-2) to TRBJ1-1, with a possible D match to TRBD1 (6 bases). Germline V gene sequence: CDR1 LGHDT, CDR2 YNNKEL (reference sequence). Trimming pared 1 base from V and 7 bases from J, leaving 13 bases between. There are 14 residues in the CDR3. The CDR3 is CASSQGGGTSEAFF. The CDR3 nucleotides read TGTGCCAGCAGCCAAGGAGGGGGAACTAGTGAAGCTTTCTTT.

The gene calls are TRBV4-3 and TRBJ1-2; no clear D gene. V was shortened by 0 bases and J by 4 bases, with 9 bases between the two germline ends. This CDR3 comprises 14 residues. Germline V gives CDR1 LGHNA, CDR2 YSLEER. The chain's CDR3 is CASSQDRESYGYTF. The CDR3 nucleotides read TGCGCCAGCAGCCAAGATCGGGAGAGCTATGGCTACACCTTC.

As DNA, the CDR3 is TGCGCCAGCAGCCCCTCAGGGGAGCCCCCAGATACGCAGTATTTT. This codes for CASSPSGEPPDTQYF. The chain employs TRBV4-3 and TRBJ2-3; a weak D match, TRBD1 (6 bases). Between the trimmed V and J ends, which lost 4 bases and 4 bases, there was a span of 15 bases. CDR1 and CDR2 (germline): LGHNA, YSLEER. This CDR3 region has 15 residues.

The chain recombines TRBV6-2 or TRBV6-3 with TRBJ2-7, with D unresolved. Germline V gene lookup returns CDR1 MNHEY and CDR2 SVGEGT. The length of the CDR3 is 13 residues. V lost 0 bases, J lost 2 bases, and 5 bases lay in between. CDR3 protein: CASSYSGPYEQYF. The CDR3 DNA reads as TGTGCCAGCAGTTACTCCGGCCCCTACGAGCAGTACTTC.